This TCR beta chain stems from a study of T-cell memory formation after mild COVID-19. About the research overall: Most TCR clusters belonged to a single donor.

Constant-segment-primed 5'RACE gave TCR alpha and TCR beta cDNA libraries with sample barcodes and UMIs. TCRdb re-called the 5' RACE reads with MiXCR, one entry per CDR3 protein. The repertoire has 140,000 to 150,000 distinct CDR3 sequences, around 5.8% of them found once; the top ten carry just over 2%. This clonotype was detected only a few times. Antigen: not known. Study-wide results and caveats: That cross-reactive memory joined was suggested by some responding clones appearing in pre-infection memory.

The CDR3 runs 13 residues. V lost 1 base to trimming and J lost 5 bases, with 6 bases between them. The chain couples TRBV12-3 or TRBV12-4 to TRBJ1-5; D ambiguous. Input material: PBMCs or a T cell subset sorted from them (not recorded which). This TCR was recovered from an adult woman who had mild COVID-19 (a few samples of this study predate the infection). Cell type and time point are not known. The CDR3 sequence is CASSLGYDQPQHF. The CDR3 region has the DNA TGTGCCAGCAGTTTAGGTTATGATCAGCCCCAGCATTTT.